This TCR beta chain appears in the sequencing data of a study of control samples from healthy donors and cancer patients (dated by TCRdb to the early 2020s). The library was produced with the immunoSEQ multiplex PCR assay. TCRdb took over this immuneACCESS table, retaining in-frame rearrangements with V and J assigned. Such tables are incomplete; in checked studies, under half of the missing clones stem from an unresolved V gene, and the remainder is unexplained. The sample profile shows about 130,000 clones; more than 75% of them were found once. Around 2% of the sample is taken by the ten largest. In the case of this clone: Its antigen is not yet known. At one boundary the junction diverges from the germline segment, which might be a read error.

The specimen was blood. The receptor was isolated from a man younger than 30 in good health.

The CDR3 in this case is CATRESNQPQHF. The nucleotides read TGTGCCACGCGGGAGAGCAACCAGCCCCAGCATTTT. This sequence uses TRBV10-3 and TRBJ1-5; no D gene can be assigned with confidence. Including cysteine and phenylalanine, the CDR3 has 12 amino acids. Just the 36-base CDR3 DNA is kept, in frame starting at base 1. Reading the germline V gene gives CDR1 ENHRY and CDR2 SYGVKD.